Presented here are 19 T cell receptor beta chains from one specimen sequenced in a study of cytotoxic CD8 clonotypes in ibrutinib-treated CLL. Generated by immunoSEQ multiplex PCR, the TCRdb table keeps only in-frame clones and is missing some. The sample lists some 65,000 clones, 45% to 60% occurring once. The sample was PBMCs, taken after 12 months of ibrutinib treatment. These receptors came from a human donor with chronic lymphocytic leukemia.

CDR3 residues: CASSQVPDRDHGYTF. The CDR3 DNA is TGTGCCAGCAGCCAAGTTCCGGACAGGGACCATGGCTACACCTTC. The V and J genes are TRBV11-2 and TRBJ1-2; 8 bases line up with TRBD1. V lost 5 bases to trimming and J lost 6 bases; unmatched junction nucleotides: 11. This CDR3 region has 15 residues. The germline CDR1 and CDR2 sequences are SGHAT and FQNNGV. Full variable domain (remainder filled in from reference TRBV11-2 and TRBJ1-2): EAGVAQSPRYKIIEKRQSVAFWCNPISGHATLYWYQQILGQGPKLLIQFQNNGVVDDSQLPKDRFSAERLKGVDSTLKIQPAKLEDSAVYLCASSQVPDRDHGYTFGSGTRLTVV.

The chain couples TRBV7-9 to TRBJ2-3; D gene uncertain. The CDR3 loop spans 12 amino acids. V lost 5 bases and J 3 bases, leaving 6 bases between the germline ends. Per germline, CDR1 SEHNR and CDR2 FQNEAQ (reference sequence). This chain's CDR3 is CASSPRTDTQYF. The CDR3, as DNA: TGTGCCAGCAGCCCCCGAACAGATACGCAGTATTTT.

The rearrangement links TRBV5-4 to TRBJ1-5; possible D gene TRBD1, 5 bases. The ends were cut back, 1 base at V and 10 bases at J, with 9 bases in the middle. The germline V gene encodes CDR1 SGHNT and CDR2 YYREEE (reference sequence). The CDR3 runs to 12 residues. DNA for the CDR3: TGTGCCAGCAGCTTGTATCAGGGTCCCCAGCATTTT. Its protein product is CASSLYQGPQHF.

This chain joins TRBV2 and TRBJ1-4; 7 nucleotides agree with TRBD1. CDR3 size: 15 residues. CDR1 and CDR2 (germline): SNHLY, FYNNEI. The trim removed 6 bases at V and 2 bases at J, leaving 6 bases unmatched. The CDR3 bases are TGTGCCAGCAGACCTACAGGGGCCACTAATGAAAAACTGTTTTTT. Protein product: CASRPTGATNEKLFF.

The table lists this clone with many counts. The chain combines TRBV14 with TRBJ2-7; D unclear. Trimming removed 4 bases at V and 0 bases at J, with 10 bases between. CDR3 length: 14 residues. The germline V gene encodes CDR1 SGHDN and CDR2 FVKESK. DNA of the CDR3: TGTGCCAGCAGCCCCAGCGTTCTCTCCTACGAGCAGTACTTC. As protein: CASSPSVLSYEQYF.

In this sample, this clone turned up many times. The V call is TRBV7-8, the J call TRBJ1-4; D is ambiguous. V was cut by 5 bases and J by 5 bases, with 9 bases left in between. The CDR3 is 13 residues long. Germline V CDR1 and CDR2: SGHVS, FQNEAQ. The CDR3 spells CASSPRFNEKLFF. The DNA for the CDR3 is TGTGCCAGCAGCCCTCGTTTCAATGAAAAACTGTTTTTT.

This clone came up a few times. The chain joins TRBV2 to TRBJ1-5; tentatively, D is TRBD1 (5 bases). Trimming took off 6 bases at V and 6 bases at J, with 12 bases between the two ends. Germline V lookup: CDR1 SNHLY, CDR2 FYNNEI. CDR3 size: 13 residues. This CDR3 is CASRIRVGQPQHF. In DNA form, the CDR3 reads TGTGCCAGCAGAATCAGGGTCGGTCAGCCCCAGCATTTT.

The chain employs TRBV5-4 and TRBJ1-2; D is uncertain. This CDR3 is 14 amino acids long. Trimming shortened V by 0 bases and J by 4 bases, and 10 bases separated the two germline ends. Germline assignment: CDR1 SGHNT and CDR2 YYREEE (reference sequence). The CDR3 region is CASSLVRALYGYTF. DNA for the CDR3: TGTGCCAGCAGCTTGGTTCGTGCCCTCTATGGCTACACCTTC.

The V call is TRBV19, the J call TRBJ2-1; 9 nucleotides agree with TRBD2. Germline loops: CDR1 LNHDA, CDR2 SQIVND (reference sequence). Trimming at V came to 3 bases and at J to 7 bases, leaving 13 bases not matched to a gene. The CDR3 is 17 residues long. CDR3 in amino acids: CASSIRRGGRGRNEQFF. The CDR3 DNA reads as TGTGCCAGTAGTATCCGCCGGGGCGGGAGGGGACGGAATGAGCAGTTCTTC.

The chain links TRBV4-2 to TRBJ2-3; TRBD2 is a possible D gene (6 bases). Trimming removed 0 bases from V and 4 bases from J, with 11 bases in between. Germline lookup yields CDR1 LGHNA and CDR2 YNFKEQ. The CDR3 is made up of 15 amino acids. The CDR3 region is CASSQDTGVPDTQYF. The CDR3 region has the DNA TGTGCCAGCAGCCAAGACACGGGAGTACCAGATACGCAGTATTTT.

The CDR3 region has the DNA TGTGCCACCAGCACCGATATGGGGGCGGGGGACCAGTACTTC. This encodes CATSTDMGAGDQYF. The V gene is TRBV15, the J gene TRBJ2-5; D perhaps matches TRBD2 (7 bases). The V and J ends lost 4 bases and 10 bases respectively, with 19 bases between them. This CDR3 contains 14 residues. Germline-derived CDR1 and CDR2 are LNHNV and YYDKDF (reference sequence).

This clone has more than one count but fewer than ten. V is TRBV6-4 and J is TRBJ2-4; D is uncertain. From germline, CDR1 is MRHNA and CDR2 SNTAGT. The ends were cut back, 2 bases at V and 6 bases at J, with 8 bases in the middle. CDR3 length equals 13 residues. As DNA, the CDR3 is TGTGCCAGCAGTGACGGGTTCGGAAACATTCAGTACTTC. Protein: CASSDGFGNIQYF.

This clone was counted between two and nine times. The CDR3 loop reads CASSSRVLNSPLHF. CDR3 nucleotides: TGTGCCAGCAGCTCCAGGGTCCTAAATTCACCCCTCCACTTT. The chain combines TRBV7-8 with TRBJ1-6; possibly TRBD1 for D (5 bases). The CDR3 totals 14 residues. Trimming left V 4 bases short and J 7 bases short, with 11 bases between. Looked up from germline, CDR1 is SGHVS and CDR2 is FQNEAQ.

The CDR3 reads CASSGGVGNQPQHF. DNA for the CDR3: TGTGCCAGCAGCGGTGGGGTAGGCAATCAGCCCCAGCATTTT. This rearrangement joins TRBV9 to TRBJ1-5; no firm D call. Germline V CDR1 and CDR2: SGDLS, YYNGEE. Trimming removed 3 bases from V and 2 bases from J, with 9 bases in between. The CDR3 spans 14 residues.

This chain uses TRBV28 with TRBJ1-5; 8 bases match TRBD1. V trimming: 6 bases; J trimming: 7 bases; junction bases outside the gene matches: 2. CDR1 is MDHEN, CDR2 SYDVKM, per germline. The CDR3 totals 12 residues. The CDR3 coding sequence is TGTGCCAGCAGGACAGGGGCCCAGCCCCAGCATTTT. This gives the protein CASRTGAQPQHF.

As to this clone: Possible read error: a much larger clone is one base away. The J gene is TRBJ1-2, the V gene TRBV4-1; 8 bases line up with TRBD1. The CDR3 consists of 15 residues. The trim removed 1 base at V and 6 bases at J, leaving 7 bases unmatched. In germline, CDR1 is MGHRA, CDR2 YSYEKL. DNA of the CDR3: TGCGCCAGCAGCCAAGTTCCGGACAGGGACCATGGCTACACCTTC. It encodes CASSQVPDRDHGYTF.

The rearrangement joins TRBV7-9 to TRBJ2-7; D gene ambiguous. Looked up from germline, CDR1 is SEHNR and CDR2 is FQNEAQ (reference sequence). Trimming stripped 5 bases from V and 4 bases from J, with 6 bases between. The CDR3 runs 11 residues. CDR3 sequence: CASSKAYEQYF. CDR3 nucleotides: TGTGCCAGCAGCAAGGCGTACGAGCAGTACTTC.

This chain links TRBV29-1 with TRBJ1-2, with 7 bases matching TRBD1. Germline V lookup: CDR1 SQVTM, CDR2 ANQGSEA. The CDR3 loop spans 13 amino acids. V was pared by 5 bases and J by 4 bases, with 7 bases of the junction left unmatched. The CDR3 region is CSVPTGDLYGYTF. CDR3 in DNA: TGCAGCGTTCCAACAGGGGACCTCTATGGCTACACCTTC.

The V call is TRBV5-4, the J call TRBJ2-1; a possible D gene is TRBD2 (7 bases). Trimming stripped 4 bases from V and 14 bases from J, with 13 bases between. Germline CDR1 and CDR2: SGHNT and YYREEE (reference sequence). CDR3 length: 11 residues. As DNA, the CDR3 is TGTGCCAGCAGCCTGGGGGGGGCGGAGTTCTTC. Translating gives CASSLGGAEFF.